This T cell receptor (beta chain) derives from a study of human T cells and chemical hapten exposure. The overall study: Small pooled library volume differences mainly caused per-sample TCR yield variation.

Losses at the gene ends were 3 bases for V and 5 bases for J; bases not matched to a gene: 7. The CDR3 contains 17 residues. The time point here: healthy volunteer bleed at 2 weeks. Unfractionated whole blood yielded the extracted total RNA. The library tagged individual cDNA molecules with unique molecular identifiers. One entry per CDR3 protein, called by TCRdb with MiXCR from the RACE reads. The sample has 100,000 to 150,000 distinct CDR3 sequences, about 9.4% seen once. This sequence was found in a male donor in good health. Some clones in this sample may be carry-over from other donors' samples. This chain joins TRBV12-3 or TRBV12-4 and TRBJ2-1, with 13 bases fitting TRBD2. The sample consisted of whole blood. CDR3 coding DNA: TGTGCCAGCAGTTTGGGGACTAGCGGGATTAAAAACAATGAGCAGTTCTTC. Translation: CASSLGTSGIKNNEQFF.